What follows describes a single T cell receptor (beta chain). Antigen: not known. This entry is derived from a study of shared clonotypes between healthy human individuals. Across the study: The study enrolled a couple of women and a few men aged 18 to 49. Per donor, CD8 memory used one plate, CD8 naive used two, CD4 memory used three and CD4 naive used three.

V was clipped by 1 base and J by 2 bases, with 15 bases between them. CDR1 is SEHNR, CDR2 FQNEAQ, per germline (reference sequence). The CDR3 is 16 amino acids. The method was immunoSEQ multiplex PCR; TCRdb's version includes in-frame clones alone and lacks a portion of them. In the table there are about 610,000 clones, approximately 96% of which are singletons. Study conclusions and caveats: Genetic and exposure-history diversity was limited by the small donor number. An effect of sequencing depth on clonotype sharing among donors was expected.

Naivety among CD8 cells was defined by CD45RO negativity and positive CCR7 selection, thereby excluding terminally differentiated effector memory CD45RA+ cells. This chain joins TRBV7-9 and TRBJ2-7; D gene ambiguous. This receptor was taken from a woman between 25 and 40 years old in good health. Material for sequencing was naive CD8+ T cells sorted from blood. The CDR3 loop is CASSLGRISATYEQYF. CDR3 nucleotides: TGTGCCAGCAGCTTAGGCCGGATCAGCGCCACCTACGAGCAGTACTTC.